Below, 18 T cell receptor beta chains from the same sample are listed, as sequenced in a study of Graves' ophthalmopathy and Graves' hyperthyroidism. TCR beta CDR3 regions were amplified from RNA transcripts. Scientists carried out first-round RT-PCR using HTBI primers and then a second-round multiplex PCR. TCRdb redid the calling of the multiplex PCR reads with MiXCR, one entry per CDR3 protein. The table has a few hundred thousand distinct CDR3 sequences, under 45% seen once; the top ten hold roughly 4.5%. Sequencing used peripheral blood or thyroid tissue (not recorded which). These receptors were obtained from an adult man with Graves' hyperthyroidism.

This clonotype was recorded at least ten times. The chain is built from TRBV7-9 and TRBJ1-2; D ambiguous. This CDR3 has 17 residues. With 6 bases removed from V and 0 bases from J, the gap between germline ends came to 20 bases. The V gene's germline CDR1 is SEHNR and CDR2 FQNEAQ (reference sequence). CDR3 DNA sequence: TGTGCCAGCAGTCCAGCTTTTGAGACACCTTCTAACTATGGCTACACCTTC. It translates to CASSPAFETPSNYGYTF.

This sequence joins TRBV7-2 and TRBJ2-5, with a possible D match to TRBD1 (5 bases). From germline, CDR1 is SGHTA and CDR2 FQGNSA. V was cut by 4 bases and J by 4 bases, with 13 bases left in between. This CDR3 has 14 amino acids. This CDR3 reads CASSSLTEVETQYF. Here the CDR3 DNA reads TGTGCCAGCAGCTCTTTGACAGAGGTAGAGACCCAGTACTTC.

This clonotype was observed many times. The chain is built from TRBV5-8 and TRBJ1-3; D gene uncertain. The CDR3 has 16 amino acids. CDR1 and CDR2 (germline): SGHTS, YDEGEE. The V and J ends lost 4 bases and 3 bases respectively, with 17 bases between them. The CDR3 nucleotides read TGTGCCAGCAGCCCACCGGCCGGTTTCGATGGAAACACCATATATTTT. Protein: CASSPPAGFDGNTIYF.

There are many counts of this clonotype. V gene TRBV12-3 or TRBV12-4 combines with J gene TRBJ1-4; TRBD1 matches at 7 bases. The CDR3 has 15 amino acids. V dropped 5 bases and J dropped 4; count of bases not matched to a gene: 7. The CDR3 spells CASSRDRQRNEKLFF. The CDR3 DNA reads as TGTGCCAGCAGTCGGGACAGACAGCGTAATGAAAAACTGTTTTTT.

About this clonotype: The germline gene is not matched at one end of the junction; a read error may be the cause. This chain connects TRBV10-3 to TRBJ2-7, with TRBD2 as a possible D gene (6 bases). Germline loops: CDR1 ENHRY, CDR2 SYGVKD. The CDR3 has 17 residues. The CDR3 sequence: CASSHPSGSGPAYEQYF. In nucleotides, the CDR3 is TGTGCCAGCAGTCACCCCTCGGGTAGCGGACCCGCCTACGAGCAGTACTTC.

For this clonotype: Just one base apart from a much larger clone, this may be a read error. This sequence joins TRBV29-1 and TRBJ1-2; D gene unclear. CDR1 SQVTM and CDR2 ANQGSEA come from the germline V gene. V lost 4 bases, J lost 4 bases, and 7 bases lay in between. The CDR3 is made up of 11 amino acids. The CDR3 loop reads CSVVGSYGYTF. DNA of the CDR3: TGCAGCGTTGTCGGAAGCTATGGCTACACCTTC.

This rearrangement joins TRBV7-2 to TRBJ1-5; 9 bases fit TRBD1. Per the germline V gene, CDR1 is SGHTA and CDR2 is FQGNSA. V dropped 0 bases and J dropped 7; count of bases not matched to a gene: 7. This CDR3 has 16 residues. The CDR3 nucleotides are TGTGCCAGCAGCTTAGCCAGTGGGACAGGGAGACAGCCCCAGCATTTT. Amino acids: CASSLASGTGRQPQHF.

The chain recombines TRBV7-2 with TRBJ2-7; 8 bases line up with TRBD1. The CDR3 contains 16 residues. Germline lookup yields CDR1 SGHTA and CDR2 FQGNSA. V dropped 5 bases and J dropped 3; count of bases not matched to a gene: 12. The CDR3 DNA reads TGTGCCAGCAGCCTCTCCGGGGCAGGGGGCCTCTACGAGCAGTACTTC. Encoded protein: CASSLSGAGGLYEQYF.

This chain uses TRBV6-5 with TRBJ1-5; weak D call: TRBD1 (6 bases). Germline CDR1 is MNHEY and CDR2 is SVGAGI. V lost 6 bases and J lost 7, with 19 bases in between. The CDR3 spans 15 residues. The chain's CDR3 is CASSRPGGARQPQHF. The CDR3 bases are TGTGCCAGCAGCCGTCCGGGGGGGGCACGACAGCCCCAGCATTTT.

The genes are TRBV7-9 and TRBJ1-1; TRBD1 might be the D (6 bases). The CDR3 sequence is 15 residues long. Germline-derived CDR1 and CDR2 are SEHNR and FQNEAQ (reference sequence). V lost 6 bases, J lost 1 base, and 15 bases lay in between. CDR3 sequence (DNA): TGTGCCAGCAGTTTGGGGGGGGCCAAGAACACTGAAGCTTTCTTT. Amino acid sequence: CASSLGGAKNTEAFF.

The chain joins TRBV4-1 to TRBJ1-2; tentatively, D is TRBD1 (5 bases). The CDR3 totals 15 residues. Germline V gene sequence: CDR1 MGHRA, CDR2 YSYEKL. Trimming removed 1 base at V and 1 base at J, with 10 bases between. The CDR3 here is CASSQAAGLNYGYTF. CDR3 in DNA: TGCGCCAGCAGCCAAGCGGCAGGGCTTAACTATGGCTACACCTTC.

A few counts support this clonotype. The rearrangement joins TRBV5-5 to TRBJ1-5; possibly TRBD1 for D (5 bases). Trimming took 0 bases from V and 0 from J, leaving 13 bases between them. CDR1 is SGHKS, CDR2 YYEKEE, per germline (reference sequence). This CDR3 region has 17 residues. The CDR3 sequence is CASSLVSGQDSNQPQHF. Written as DNA, the CDR3 is TGTGCCAGCAGCTTGGTGTCAGGGCAGGATAGCAATCAGCCCCAGCATTTT.

This clonotype showed up many times. V usage is TRBV10-3 and J usage is TRBJ1-5; D may be TRBD1 (5 bases). Trimming took off 7 bases at V and 2 bases at J, with 9 bases between the two ends. This CDR3 is 13 amino acids long. CDR1 and CDR2 from the germline V gene are ENHRY and SYGVKD. The CDR3 DNA sequence: TGTGCCATCACCGGGGACGGCAATCAGCCCCAGCATTTT. This encodes CAITGDGNQPQHF.

This clonotype appeared many times. The chain is built from TRBV7-8 and TRBJ2-7; no definite D call. The V gene's germline CDR1 is SGHVS and CDR2 FQNEAQ. The CDR3 contains 13 residues. Between the trimmed V and J ends, which lost 5 bases and 3 bases, there was a span of 11 bases. CDR3 protein: CASSRGRIYEQYF. The CDR3 bases are TGTGCCAGCAGCCGAGGACGGATCTACGAGCAGTACTTC.

This clonotype was picked up many times. This sequence joins TRBV7-8 and TRBJ2-7; the D gene is possibly TRBD1 (6 bases). CDR3 size: 14 residues. Trimming shortened V by 5 bases and J by 2 bases, and 13 bases separated the two germline ends. Germline V lookup: CDR1 SGHVS, CDR2 FQNEAQ. CDR3 in DNA: TGTGCCAGCAGCCACGGGGACAATACCTACGAGCAGTACTTC. Translation: CASSHGDNTYEQYF. Drawing the rest from reference TRBV7-8 and TRBJ2-7, the complete variable domain is GAGVSQSPRYKVAKRGQDVALRCDPISGHVSLFWYQQALGQGPEFLTYFQNEAQLDKSGLPSDRFFAERPEGSVSTLKIQRTQQEDSAVYLCASSHGDNTYEQYFGPGTRLTVT.

This clonotype has ten or more counts. V usage is TRBV10-3 and J usage is TRBJ2-2; TRBD1 agrees at 7 bases. J gave up 4 bases and V 4 bases, and 6 bases lay outside the gene matches. The germline V gene has CDR1 ENHRY and CDR2 SYGVKD. The CDR3 is 15 amino acids. The CDR3 nucleotides read TGTGCCATCAGTGGCAGGGGGTACAGCACCGGGGAGCTGTTTTTT. It is translated as CAISGRGYSTGELFF.

This clonotype was seen at least ten times. The rearrangement uses TRBV2 and TRBJ1-3; D may be TRBD1 (5 bases). V lost 6 bases and J lost 0, with 12 bases in between. Germline V lookup: CDR1 SNHLY, CDR2 FYNNEI. The CDR3 contains 15 residues. The CDR3 sequence: CASSAFTGSGNTIYF. The CDR3 DNA is TGTGCCAGCAGCGCCTTCACAGGCTCTGGAAACACCATATATTTT. Based on the CDR3 plus reference TRBV2 and TRBJ1-3, the full variable domain is EPEVTQTPSHQVTQMGQEVILRCVPISNHLYFYWYRQILGQKVEFLVSFYNNEISEKSEIFDDQFSVERPDGSNFTLKIRSTKLEDSAMYFCASSAFTGSGNTIYFGEGSWLTVV.

The J gene is TRBJ2-3, the V gene TRBV7-3, with 7 bases fitting TRBD2. V lost 3 bases to trimming and J lost 4 bases; unmatched junction nucleotides: 16. Germline CDR1 and CDR2: SGHTA and FQGTGA. The CDR3 has 18 amino acids. The CDR3 loop reads CASSFGLGFDNRADTQYF. CDR3 coding DNA: TGTGCCAGCAGCTTCGGACTAGGGTTTGACAATAGAGCAGATACGCAGTATTTT.